Listed below are T cell receptor beta chains from one sample, sequenced in a study of cytomegalovirus exposure and HLA in healthy donors. Generated by immunoSEQ multiplex PCR, the TCRdb table keeps only in-frame clones and is missing some. The sample holds 150,000 to 200,000 clones, 80% seen once. The sample taken for sequencing was PBMCs. These receptors were taken from a boy younger than 18 in good health and CMV-seronegative. The CDR3 runs from the conserved cysteine through the conserved F or W. A D gene is named only where the DNA matches it firmly. Rows give clone size only sometimes, using once, few, many, or a class for an expanded clone.

DNA: TGTGCCAGCAGTTCGGGGGGCGCGGGAACTGAAGCTTTCTTT
CDR3: CASSSGGAGTEAFF
D: .
size: few
V: TRBV6-5
J: TRBJ1-1

DNA: TGTGCCAGCAGCTTACGCGACAGGGACTATGGCTACACCTTC
CDR3: CASSLRDRDYGYTF
D: TRBD1
size: .
V: TRBV5-6
J: TRBJ1-2

DNA: TGCGCCAGCAGCCAAGGGCCCCGAAAGCGGGAGAAAAACTACGAGCAGTACTTC
CDR3: CASSQGPRKREKNYEQYF
D: TRBD2
size: once
V: TRBV4-1
J: TRBJ2-7

DNA: TGTGCCAGCTCCCGGGGGACTAGTGACACTGAAGCTTTCTTT
CDR3: CASSRGTSDTEAFF
D: .
size: .
V: TRBV18
J: TRBJ1-1

DNA: TGTGCCAGTTGGAGGGGAAGCGGGAACACTGAAGCTTTCTTT
CDR3: CASWRGSGNTEAFF
D: .
size: few
V: TRBV6-1
J: TRBJ1-1

DNA: TGTGCCAGCAGCTTAGAGGTAGCGGGGACAAAGAAAGAGACCCAGTACTTC
CDR3: CASSLEVAGTKKETQYF
D: TRBD2
size: .
V: TRBV7-6
J: TRBJ2-5

DNA: TGCGCCAGCAGCCCCCTAGGGGTTCTAGACAATGAGCAGTTCTTC
CDR3: CASSPLGVLDNEQFF
D: .
size: .
V: TRBV4-1
J: TRBJ2-1

DNA: TGTGCCAGCAGCGCGACCTTCAACAGCGGGAGATATGCTGAGCAGTTCTTC
CDR3: CASSATFNSGRYAEQFF
D: TRBD2
size: .
V: TRBV4-2
J: TRBJ2-1

DNA: TGTGCCAGCAGCTTAGTAGGGCTAGCGGGAGTGGGAGAGACCCAGTACTTC
CDR3: CASSLVGLAGVGETQYF
D: TRBD2
size: .
V: TRBV7-6
J: TRBJ2-5

DNA: TGTGCCAGCAGCCCCTGGGACAGGGGGAACACTGAAGCTTTCTTT
CDR3: CASSPWDRGNTEAFF
D: TRBD1
size: .
V: TRBV7-2
J: TRBJ1-1

DNA: TGTGCCAGCAGCGCCTCTGGGGGGGCTGGGTACACTGAAGCTTTCTTT
CDR3: CASSASGGAGYTEAFF
D: .
size: .
V: TRBV9
J: TRBJ1-1

DNA: TGTGCTAGCAGCCGGGGACTGATGAACACCGGGGAGCTGTTTTTT
CDR3: CASSRGLMNTGELFF
D: .
size: few
V: TRBV7-7
J: TRBJ2-2

DNA: TGTGCCAGCAGCCCCACTGGACACCTTATCCAAGAGACCCAGTACTTC
CDR3: CASSPTGHLIQETQYF
D: .
size: .
V: TRBV7-8
J: TRBJ2-5

DNA: TGTGCCTGGAGGTTAACTCGGACTTCCTCACCCTACGAGCAGTACTTC
CDR3: CAWRLTRTSSPYEQYF
D: .
size: .
V: TRBV30
J: TRBJ2-7

DNA: TGTGCCAGCAGCTTTGCCTTGACAGAGTCGAACACTGAAGCTTTCTTT
CDR3: CASSFALTESNTEAFF
D: .
size: .
V: TRBV12-1
J: TRBJ1-1

DNA: TGTGCCAGCAGCATACTGACAGGGCCCGGGACTGAAGCTTTCTTT
CDR3: CASSILTGPGTEAFF
D: TRBD1
size: .
V: TRBV5-6
J: TRBJ1-1

DNA: TGTGCCTGGAGTTTAGGGACACCCGCGGCCATGAACACTGAAGCTTTCTTT
CDR3: CAWSLGTPAAMNTEAFF
D: .
size: .
V: TRBV30
J: TRBJ1-1

DNA: TGTGCCAGACCGGAGGGTCCCGGTGAGCAGTTCTTC
CDR3: CARPEGPGEQFF
D: .
size: .
V: TRBV25-1
J: TRBJ2-1

DNA: TGTGCCAGCGGTCCACAGGGAAGTCGGCCCCAGCATTTT
CDR3: CASGPQGSRPQHF
D: .
size: .
V: TRBV7-2
J: TRBJ1-5

DNA: TGTGCCATCAGGGGACGGACAGGGGGAAAGGAGGAAGCTTTCTTT
CDR3: CAIRGRTGGKEEAFF
D: TRBD1
size: .
V: TRBV10-3
J: TRBJ1-1

DNA: TGTGCCAGCAGTGGATACAGGGGTTTCTACGAGCAGTACTTC
CDR3: CASSGYRGFYEQYF
D: TRBD1
size: once
V: TRBV25-1
J: TRBJ2-7

DNA: TGTGCCAGCAGCACTAGCGGGAGGGCCGATACAGATACGCAGTATTTT
CDR3: CASSTSGRADTDTQYF
D: TRBD2
size: few
V: TRBV7-8
J: TRBJ2-3

DNA: TGTGCCTGGAGTGCCCGGACAGGGATGGGAAAGTCTAAAGAAAAACTGTTTTTT
CDR3: CAWSARTGMGKSKEKLFF
D: TRBD1
size: .
V: TRBV30
J: TRBJ1-4

DNA: TGTGCCATCAGTGACCCGAGTGGAAACACCATATATTTT
CDR3: CAISDPSGNTIYF
D: .
size: .
V: TRBV10-3
J: TRBJ1-3

DNA: TGCGCCAGCAGCCAAGCCTGGACAGGGAGCTCCTACAATGAGCAGTTCTTC
CDR3: CASSQAWTGSSYNEQFF
D: TRBD1
size: .
V: TRBV4-1
J: TRBJ2-1

DNA: TGTGCCAGCAGCGGACTTATGCTAGCGGGGGCCTACGAGCAGTACTTC
CDR3: CASSGLMLAGAYEQYF
D: TRBD2
size: .
V: TRBV5-6
J: TRBJ2-7

DNA: TGTGCCAGCAGCTTGGAGGGGACAGGGCTGGCCTACAATGAGCAGTTCTTC
CDR3: CASSLEGTGLAYNEQFF
D: TRBD1
size: .
V: TRBV11-3
J: TRBJ2-1

DNA: TGCGCCAGCAGAGGAGGGGTCGGGAACACTGAAGCTTTCTTT
CDR3: CASRGGVGNTEAFF
D: .
size: .
V: TRBV5-1
J: TRBJ1-1

DNA: TGTGCCATCAGTACGACCGGGACAGGGTTCGATAGTACCGGTTGGGATGGCTACACCTTC
CDR3: CAISTTGTGFDSTGWDGYTF
D: TRBD1
size: .
V: TRBV10-3
J: TRBJ1-2

DNA: TGCGCCAGCAGGACAGGGAACACCGAAAAACTGTTTTTT
CDR3: CASRTGNTEKLFF
D: TRBD1
size: .
V: TRBV10-1
J: TRBJ1-4

DNA: TGTGCTAGTGCTGGAGGGGACAGGGGCACTGAAGCTTTCTTT
CDR3: CASAGGDRGTEAFF
D: TRBD1
size: .
V: TRBV12-5
J: TRBJ1-1

DNA: TGTGCCAGCAGTTCGGTGAGGACTAATGAAAAACTGTTTTTT
CDR3: CASSSVRTNEKLFF
D: .
size: .
V: TRBV6-6
J: TRBJ1-4

DNA: TGTGCCAGCCACGGGACATCAAATTCACCCCTCCACTTT
CDR3: CASHGTSNSPLHF
D: .
size: .
V: TRBV6-1
J: TRBJ1-6

DNA: TGTGCCTGGAGGCAGCGCGGGGGCAGTCAGCCCCAGCATTTT
CDR3: CAWRQRGGSQPQHF
D: .
size: .
V: TRBV30
J: TRBJ1-5

DNA: TGTGCCAGTAGTACCGAGCAGGTAGCGACGTATGGCTACACCTTC
CDR3: CASSTEQVATYGYTF
D: .
size: .
V: TRBV19
J: TRBJ1-2

DNA: TGCGCCAGCAGCCGGGGAAATACAGGGGCTGGGGCTGAAGCTTTCTTT
CDR3: CASSRGNTGAGAEAFF
D: TRBD1
size: once
V: TRBV4-3
J: TRBJ1-1

DNA: TGTGCCATCAGTGAACGGGACACATATGGCTACACCTTC
CDR3: CAISERDTYGYTF
D: .
size: .
V: TRBV10-3
J: TRBJ1-2

DNA: TGTGCCAGCAGTTTATCGATACAGGGGCGTTCACCCCTCCACTTT
CDR3: CASSLSIQGRSPLHF
D: TRBD1
size: .
V: TRBV27
J: TRBJ1-6

DNA: TGTGCCAGCAGCTCACAGAGGAACACCGGGGAGCTGTTTTTT
CDR3: CASSSQRNTGELFF
D: .
size: .
V: TRBV11-2
J: TRBJ2-2

DNA: TGTGCCAGCAGCTTAGTGAGCGGGAGGGCCCCCAATGAGCAGTTCTTC
CDR3: CASSLVSGRAPNEQFF
D: TRBD2
size: .
V: TRBV11-3
J: TRBJ2-1

DNA: TGTGCCAGCAGCTCGGGGGGCGTTCGGCAGCCCCAGCATTTT
CDR3: CASSSGGVRQPQHF
D: .
size: .
V: TRBV5-6
J: TRBJ1-5

DNA: TGTGCCAGCAGTGCGCGGACAGAAGCTTTCTTT
CDR3: CASSARTEAFF
D: .
size: .
V: TRBV2
J: TRBJ1-1

DNA: TGTGCCAGCAGTGTAGGGACCCTAAGGGGAGGAAGTGAAAAACTGTTTTTT
CDR3: CASSVGTLRGGSEKLFF
D: .
size: .
V: TRBV2
J: TRBJ1-4

DNA: TGTGCCAGTAGCGCTAGCGGTCCCTACGAGCAGTACTTC
CDR3: CASSASGPYEQYF
D: TRBD2
size: .
V: TRBV19
J: TRBJ2-7

DNA: TGTGCCAGCAGCCCGGACAGGGGGAGCTATGGCTACACCTTC
CDR3: CASSPDRGSYGYTF
D: TRBD1
size: .
V: TRBV5-6
J: TRBJ1-2

DNA: TGCAGCGTTTGGGGGGGCGCCGGCCTGAACACTGAAGCTTTCTTT
CDR3: CSVWGGAGLNTEAFF
D: .
size: .
V: TRBV29-1
J: TRBJ1-1

DNA: TGTGCCAGCAGCCTACAGGGGTATAATGAAAAACTGTTTTTT
CDR3: CASSLQGYNEKLFF
D: TRBD1
size: few
V: TRBV5-4
J: TRBJ1-4

DNA: TGCAGCGCTCGGCCACAGGGGCGAGGATCTGAAGCTTTCTTT
CDR3: CSARPQGRGSEAFF
D: TRBD1
size: .
V: TRBV29-1
J: TRBJ1-1